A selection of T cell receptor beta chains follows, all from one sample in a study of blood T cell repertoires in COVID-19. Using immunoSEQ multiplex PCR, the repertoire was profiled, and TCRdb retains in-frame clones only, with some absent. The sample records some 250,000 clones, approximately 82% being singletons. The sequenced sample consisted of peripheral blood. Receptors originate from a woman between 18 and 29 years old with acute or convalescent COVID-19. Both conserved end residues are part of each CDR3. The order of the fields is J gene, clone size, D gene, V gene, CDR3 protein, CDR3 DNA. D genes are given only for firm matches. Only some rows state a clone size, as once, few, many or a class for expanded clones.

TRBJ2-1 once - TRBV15 CATVSTFDEQFF TGTGCCACCGTTTCTACCTTCGATGAGCAGTTCTTC
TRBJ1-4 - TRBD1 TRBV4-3 CASSQDLKLGTANEKLFF TGCGCCAGCAGCCAAGATCTTAAGCTCGGGACAGCAAATGAAAAACTGTTTTTT
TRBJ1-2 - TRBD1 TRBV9 CASSVGAGGALGGYTF TGTGCCAGCAGCGTAGGAGCAGGGGGCGCTTTGGGCGGCTACACCTTC
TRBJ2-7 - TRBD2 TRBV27 CASRPSGSRYEQYF TGTGCCAGCAGGCCCAGCGGGAGTAGGTACGAGCAGTACTTC
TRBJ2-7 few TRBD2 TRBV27 CASSLRGTSGVYEQYF TGTGCCAGCAGTTTAAGAGGGACTAGCGGAGTTTACGAGCAGTACTTC
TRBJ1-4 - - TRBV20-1 CSARDEKLFF TGCAGTGCCAGGGATGAAAAACTGTTTTTT
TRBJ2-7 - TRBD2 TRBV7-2 CASSLHRGVSYEQYF TGTGCCAGCAGCTTACACCGGGGGGTCTCCTACGAGCAGTACTTC
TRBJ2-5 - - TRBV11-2 CASSSGPQETQYF TGTGCCAGCAGCTCGGGTCCACAAGAGACCCAGTACTTC
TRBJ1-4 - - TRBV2 CASSGPGGAGEKLFF TGTGCCAGCAGTGGGCCCGGGGGGGCTGGTGAAAAACTGTTTTTT
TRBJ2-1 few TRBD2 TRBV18 CATKLAGDNEQFF TGTGCCACCAAACTAGCGGGGGACAATGAGCAGTTCTTC
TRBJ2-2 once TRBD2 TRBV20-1 CSASELAGPYTGELFF TGCAGTGCTAGTGAACTAGCGGGACCTTACACCGGGGAGCTGTTTTTT
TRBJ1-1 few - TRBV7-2 CASSLETALNTEAFF TGTGCCAGCAGCTTAGAGACAGCTTTGAACACTGAAGCTTTCTTT
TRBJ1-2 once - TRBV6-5 CASSYSGVISYGYTF TGTGCCAGCAGTTACTCAGGGGTAATAAGCTATGGCTACACCTTC
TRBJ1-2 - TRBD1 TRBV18 CASSPGTEYGYTF TGTGCCAGCTCACCCGGGACAGAATATGGCTACACCTTC